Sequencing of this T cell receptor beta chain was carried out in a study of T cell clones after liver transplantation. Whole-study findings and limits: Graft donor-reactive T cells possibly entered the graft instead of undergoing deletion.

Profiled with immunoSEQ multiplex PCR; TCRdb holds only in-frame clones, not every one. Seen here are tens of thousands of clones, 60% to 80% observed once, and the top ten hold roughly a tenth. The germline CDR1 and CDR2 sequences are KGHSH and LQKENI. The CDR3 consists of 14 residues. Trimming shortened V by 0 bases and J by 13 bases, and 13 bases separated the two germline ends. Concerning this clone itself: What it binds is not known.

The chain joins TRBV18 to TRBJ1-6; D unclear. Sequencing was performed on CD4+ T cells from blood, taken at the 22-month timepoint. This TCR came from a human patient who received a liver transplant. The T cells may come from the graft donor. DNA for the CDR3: TGTGCCAGCTCACCACCGGCGGGAGGATCTCCCCTCCACTTT. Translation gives CASSPPAGGSPLHF.